This TCR beta chain is drawn from a study of beta chain features in type 1 diabetes (dated by TCRdb to 2016 to 2019). Background on the whole study: Mean age, gender distribution, total cell number and subset yield were not different between patients and healthy donors. A total of around 110,000,000 sorted cells were examined across all samples, and RNA yield correlated strongly with the number of cells per subset. In the study, TCRB repertoires of sorted circulating CD4+ T cell subsets from recently diagnosed type 1 diabetes patients were compared with those of matched healthy donors. Whereas all 30 or so donors provided naive and central memory subsets, regulatory and stem cell-like memory subsets were isolated from just 8 patients and roughly 8 healthy donors.

From each donor, a single peripheral blood sample of roughly 0.11 L on average was drawn into heparinised tubes. A BD FACSAria II was used to sort naive, central memory, regulatory and stem cell-like memory CD4+ T cells with a panel that included CD45RO, CCR7, CD25, CD127, CD95 and CD27. All sorted populations exceeded 95% purity. Right away, PBMCs were isolated by Lymphoprep density gradient centrifugation and were stained directly, with no culture step. So that batch effects would be minimized, each experiment stained and sorted samples in pairs, pairing one healthy donor with one patient. In regard to this clone: The target of this receptor is not known. Base qualities are missing; no much larger clone stands one base away.

The entire amount of isolated RNA was reverse transcribed using the High Capacity cDNA Reverse Transcription Kit, so the sequenced TCRB transcripts were expressed ones. Naive, central memory and regulatory T cell samples underwent deep immunoSEQ sequencing, averaging about 3.57 million total reads per sample. After sorted cells were lysed in RLT buffer, RNA was extracted with DNase-treated RNeasy Micro or Mini kits, with the choice depending on cell number. To prevent cross-contamination, every cell subset was processed on its own, while patient and healthy donor samples were processed together. The immunoSEQ multiplex PCR was used to amplify TCRB sequences from cDNA, yielding 87-bp fragments that span the CDR3 region. Sequencing of the amplicons was performed on the Illumina HiSeq platform. The authors processed their data as follows. PCR bias was computationally corrected using synthetic template baselines, reads within Hamming distance 2 were collapsed, and singletons that could not be merged were discarded. Reads were aligned against IMGT to assign V, D and J genes, CDR3 length and insertions or deletions at six rearrangement sites. Within each subset, clonotype counts were normalized to sorted cell number, after which true diversity and Gini coefficients were computed with the tcR R package. The overlap coefficient, calculated on TCRB nucleotide sequences, was used to measure repertoire sharing. Out-of-frame TCRB sequences from naive cells were analyzed to stand in for the pre-selection repertoire. The source is immuneACCESS, and TCRdb retained only in-frame sequences with V and J called. Part of the clones is not carried over; for the studies checked, unresolved V genes explain less than half of this, and the remainder is unexplained. V, J and clone size were drawn from that table, and D and trimming were deduced from the DNA. Within this sample are 330,000 or so clones, with about 20% of them counted one time only. Together, the top ten hold approximately 0.046% of the sample.

The V end gives up 4 bases and the J end 3 bases, leaving 4 bases in the junction not matched to a gene. Taken from cysteine to phenylalanine, the CDR3 has 15 residues. The read is trimmed to its CDR3 DNA, 45 bases read in frame from base 1. CDR1 is given as SGHRS and CDR2 as YFSETQ, both from the germline V gene. Study-level results and caveats: Fewer insertions and more nucleotide deletions at VDJ recombination sites were observed in patients with type 1 diabetes, implying thymic rearrangement abnormalities. HLA sub-analyses involved small numbers of individuals, so any influence of HLA type on TCRB rearrangement remained unresolved. Because cDNA rather than genomic DNA was sequenced, highly expressing activated cells could have been over-represented, although no difference in activation and CD3 levels was found between groups. Naive, central memory and regulatory TCRB repertoires appeared to be more similar among patients than among healthy donors. A moderate but significant shortening of TCRB CDR3 length was observed in type 1 diabetes patients in all four CD4+ subsets. Shorter templates might have been favored by PCR, but patient and control samples were amplified and corrected together, so both groups would have been affected equally by any skew.

The chain is encoded by TRBV5-1 joined to TRBJ2-2, with 9 bases matching TRBD2. This clonotype was sampled from a woman in her late teens or twenties in good health. Sequences were obtained from naive CD4+ T cells from blood. The cell subset or site label of this sample denotes: true naive CD4+ T cells. CDR3 protein: CASSPLAGDTGELFF. Here is the DNA: TGCGCCAGCAGCCCCTTAGCGGGAGACACCGGGGAGCTGTTTTTT.